These T cell receptor beta chains were read from a single sample in a study of blood T cell repertoires in COVID-19. Using immunoSEQ multiplex PCR, the repertoire was profiled, and TCRdb retains in-frame clones only, with some absent. The data show about 220,000 clones, around three quarters seen once. The sample consisted of peripheral blood. The receptors were gathered from a woman aged 65 to 85 with acute or convalescent COVID-19. Each CDR3 is given with its conserved first and last residue. Each record gives: CDR3 length, clone size, J gene, D gene, V gene, CDR3 DNA, CDR3 protein. D genes are given only for firm matches. Where a row states a size, it is once, few, many or the class of an expanded clone; other rows omit it.

cdr3_length: 15
clone_size: NA
j_call: TRBJ2-7
d_call: TRBD2
v_call: TRBV5-1
cdr3_nt: TGCGCCAGCAGCTTGACCACGCGGGGGGCCTACGAGCAGTACTTC
cdr3_aa: CASSLTTRGAYEQYF

cdr3_length: 13
clone_size: NA
j_call: TRBJ1-2
d_call: NA
v_call: TRBV6-4
cdr3_nt: TGTGCCAGCAGTGCCGAAGGCGGCTATGGCTACACCTTC
cdr3_aa: CASSAEGGYGYTF

cdr3_length: 15
clone_size: NA
j_call: TRBJ2-7
d_call: NA
v_call: TRBV7-9
cdr3_nt: TGTGCCAGCAGTCTTCCCTTGCGGGGACCCTACGAGCAGTACTTC
cdr3_aa: CASSLPLRGPYEQYF

cdr3_length: 15
clone_size: NA
j_call: TRBJ2-5
d_call: TRBD2
v_call: TRBV2
cdr3_nt: TGTGCCAGCAGTCGGACTAGCGGGGGTTCAGAGACCCAGTACTTC
cdr3_aa: CASSRTSGGSETQYF

cdr3_length: 13
clone_size: NA
j_call: TRBJ2-5
d_call: NA
v_call: TRBV30
cdr3_nt: TGTGCCTGGAACTGGGGGGTCCAAGAGACCCAGTACTTC
cdr3_aa: CAWNWGVQETQYF

cdr3_length: 15
clone_size: NA
j_call: TRBJ2-2
d_call: TRBD1
v_call: TRBV18
cdr3_nt: TGTGCCAGCTCACCACCGGGACAGGACACCGGGGAGCTGTTTTTT
cdr3_aa: CASSPPGQDTGELFF

cdr3_length: 15
clone_size: once
j_call: TRBJ2-3
d_call: NA
v_call: TRBV7-8
cdr3_nt: TGTGCCAGCAGTCTGGGGGGGCGGGGCACAGATACGCAGTATTTT
cdr3_aa: CASSLGGRGTDTQYF

cdr3_length: 13
clone_size: NA
j_call: TRBJ2-7
d_call: NA
v_call: TRBV11-1
cdr3_nt: TGTGCCAGCAGAGCCGACGGGACCTACGAGCAGTACTTC
cdr3_aa: CASRADGTYEQYF

cdr3_length: 15
clone_size: NA
j_call: TRBJ1-6
d_call: TRBD1
v_call: TRBV19
cdr3_nt: TGTGCCAGTAGTACCGGACAGGGGGTGCTTTCACCCCTCCACTTT
cdr3_aa: CASSTGQGVLSPLHF

cdr3_length: 17
clone_size: NA
j_call: TRBJ1-1
d_call: NA
v_call: TRBV19
cdr3_nt: TGTGCCAGTAGTATAAGGATGTGGCGGGGCCTGGGCACTGAAGCTTTCTTT
cdr3_aa: CASSIRMWRGLGTEAFF

cdr3_length: 16
clone_size: NA
j_call: TRBJ1-3
d_call: NA
v_call: TRBV19
cdr3_nt: TGTGCCAGTAGTACCGAGACAGGACGTTCAGGAAACACCATATATTTT
cdr3_aa: CASSTETGRSGNTIYF

cdr3_length: 16
clone_size: NA
j_call: TRBJ2-1
d_call: TRBD2
v_call: TRBV6-6
cdr3_nt: TGTGCCAGCAGTTACTCGGTAGCGGGAACCTACAATGAGCAGTTCTTC
cdr3_aa: CASSYSVAGTYNEQFF

cdr3_length: 14
clone_size: NA
j_call: TRBJ2-6
d_call: NA
v_call: TRBV5-1
cdr3_nt: TGCGCCAGCAAGGGGGTCGGTGGGGCCAACGTCCTGACTTTC
cdr3_aa: CASKGVGGANVLTF

cdr3_length: 16
clone_size: NA
j_call: TRBJ1-3
d_call: NA
v_call: TRBV7-8
cdr3_nt: TGTGCCAGCAGCTTTCGGCTATGGAGCTCTGGAAACACCATATATTTT
cdr3_aa: CASSFRLWSSGNTIYF

cdr3_length: 12
clone_size: NA
j_call: TRBJ2-7
d_call: TRBD2
v_call: TRBV11-2
cdr3_nt: TGTGCCAGCAGCCCGGGGACTACCGAGCAGTACTTC
cdr3_aa: CASSPGTTEQYF

cdr3_length: 13
clone_size: NA
j_call: TRBJ1-5
d_call: TRBD1
v_call: TRBV7-9
cdr3_nt: TGTGCCAGCAGCCTGGGACAGATTCAGCCCCAGCATTTT
cdr3_aa: CASSLGQIQPQHF

cdr3_length: 13
clone_size: NA
j_call: TRBJ2-1
d_call: NA
v_call: TRBV24-1
cdr3_nt: TGTGCCACCAGTGATTCCCCCGACAATGAGCAGTTCTTC
cdr3_aa: CATSDSPDNEQFF

cdr3_length: 15
clone_size: few
j_call: TRBJ2-5
d_call: TRBD1
v_call: TRBV7-8
cdr3_nt: TGTGCCAGCAGCCAAGCTGACAGGGGCGGAGAGACCCAGTACTTC
cdr3_aa: CASSQADRGGETQYF

cdr3_length: 17
clone_size: once
j_call: TRBJ2-3
d_call: TRBD2
v_call: TRBV6-2/TRBV6-3
cdr3_nt: TGTGCCAGCAGTTACTCGAACGGCAGGGAGGGAAGCGATACGCAGTATTTT
cdr3_aa: CASSYSNGREGSDTQYF

cdr3_length: 17
clone_size: NA
j_call: TRBJ2-2
d_call: TRBD2
v_call: TRBV6-1
cdr3_nt: TGTGCCAGCAGTGTGCGGACTAGCGGGGAGCACACCGGGGAGCTGTTTTTT
cdr3_aa: CASSVRTSGEHTGELFF

cdr3_length: 17
clone_size: NA
j_call: TRBJ2-3
d_call: TRBD2
v_call: TRBV11-3
cdr3_nt: TGTGCCAGCAGCCGGGGGGGATCGGGCCGTAGCACAGATACGCAGTATTTT
cdr3_aa: CASSRGGSGRSTDTQYF

cdr3_length: 15
clone_size: NA
j_call: TRBJ2-2
d_call: TRBD1
v_call: TRBV6-5
cdr3_nt: TGTGCCAGCAGTCGGACAGGGGGGAACACCGGGGAGCTGTTTTTT
cdr3_aa: CASSRTGGNTGELFF

cdr3_length: 13
clone_size: few
j_call: TRBJ2-7
d_call: TRBD1
v_call: TRBV19
cdr3_nt: TGTGCCAGTAGTGACAGGGGGCCCTACGAGCAGTACTTC
cdr3_aa: CASSDRGPYEQYF

cdr3_length: 13
clone_size: NA
j_call: TRBJ1-1
d_call: NA
v_call: TRBV30
cdr3_nt: TGTGCCTGGAGTGTATCAGGGGTGGGTGAAGCTTTCTTT
cdr3_aa: CAWSVSGVGEAFF

cdr3_length: 13
clone_size: NA
j_call: TRBJ2-1
d_call: TRBD2
v_call: TRBV5-1
cdr3_nt: TGCGCCAGCGGAGGGACTAGCGTCCATGAGCAGTTCTTC
cdr3_aa: CASGGTSVHEQFF

cdr3_length: 17
clone_size: NA
j_call: TRBJ2-5
d_call: TRBD2
v_call: TRBV9
cdr3_nt: TGTGCCAGCAGCGTAGGACCCCTGACTAGCGGGGAAGAGACCCAGTACTTC
cdr3_aa: CASSVGPLTSGEETQYF

cdr3_length: 15
clone_size: few
j_call: TRBJ2-3
d_call: NA
v_call: TRBV24-1
cdr3_nt: TGTGCCACCTCCGGGACTTCCGAACTGTCAGATACGCAGTATTTT
cdr3_aa: CATSGTSELSDTQYF

cdr3_length: 13
clone_size: NA
j_call: TRBJ1-2
d_call: NA
v_call: TRBV25-1
cdr3_nt: TGTGCCAGCAGTGATGTAGCTCCCTATGGCTACACCTTC
cdr3_aa: CASSDVAPYGYTF

cdr3_length: 15
clone_size: NA
j_call: TRBJ2-7
d_call: NA
v_call: TRBV6-1
cdr3_nt: TGTGCCAGCAGTGAAGATAGCCGCCCGTCCTACGAGCAGTACTTC
cdr3_aa: CASSEDSRPSYEQYF

cdr3_length: 16
clone_size: NA
j_call: TRBJ2-6
d_call: NA
v_call: TRBV6-5
cdr3_nt: TGTGCCAGCAGTTACTCACGGGTTTTAGGGGCCAACGTCCTGACTTTC
cdr3_aa: CASSYSRVLGANVLTF

cdr3_length: 16
clone_size: NA
j_call: TRBJ2-5
d_call: TRBD2
v_call: TRBV11-3
cdr3_nt: TGTGCCAGCAGCCCCGGGGGGACTAGCGGGGGCTGGACCCAGTACTTC
cdr3_aa: CASSPGGTSGGWTQYF

cdr3_length: 18
clone_size: NA
j_call: TRBJ2-1
d_call: TRBD2
v_call: TRBV11-2
cdr3_nt: TGTGCCAGCAGCTCCCGATCTAGCGGGGGCCTCTCCTACAATGAGCAGTTCTTC
cdr3_aa: CASSSRSSGGLSYNEQFF

cdr3_length: 15
clone_size: NA
j_call: TRBJ2-5
d_call: TRBD1
v_call: TRBV30
cdr3_nt: TGTGCCTTGATACCGGGACAGGTCCACCAAGAGACCCAGTACTTC
cdr3_aa: CALIPGQVHQETQYF

cdr3_length: 13
clone_size: NA
j_call: TRBJ2-1
d_call: NA
v_call: TRBV15
cdr3_nt: TGTGCCACCAGCTCTAGGTCTAGCGACGAGCAGTTCTTC
cdr3_aa: CATSSRSSDEQFF

cdr3_length: 15
clone_size: NA
j_call: TRBJ1-2
d_call: NA
v_call: TRBV25-1
cdr3_nt: TGTGCCAGCAGTGAATCAAGGGGCATCCCCGAAGGCTACACCTTC
cdr3_aa: CASSESRGIPEGYTF

cdr3_length: 16
clone_size: NA
j_call: TRBJ1-2
d_call: NA
v_call: TRBV19
cdr3_nt: TGTGCCAGTACTAGGATGTTGGCGCACGGCAACTATGGCTACACCTTC
cdr3_aa: CASTRMLAHGNYGYTF

cdr3_length: 16
clone_size: NA
j_call: TRBJ2-1
d_call: NA
v_call: TRBV3-1/TRBV3-2
cdr3_nt: TGTGCCAGCAGCCCCCCCCTTTGGGGGCGATACAATGAGCAGTTCTTC
cdr3_aa: CASSPPLWGRYNEQFF

cdr3_length: 14
clone_size: NA
j_call: TRBJ2-5
d_call: NA
v_call: TRBV7-3
cdr3_nt: TGTGCCAGCAGCCTCACGGGTAGAAAAGAGACCCAGTACTTC
cdr3_aa: CASSLTGRKETQYF

cdr3_length: 13
clone_size: few
j_call: TRBJ1-2
d_call: TRBD1
v_call: TRBV6-5
cdr3_nt: TGTGCCAGCACCCAACAGGGGGCTGGCGGCTACACCTTC
cdr3_aa: CASTQQGAGGYTF

cdr3_length: 15
clone_size: few
j_call: TRBJ1-3
d_call: NA
v_call: TRBV5-1
cdr3_nt: TGCGCCAGCAGCTTTCGGGGTGAATCTGGAAACACCATATATTTT
cdr3_aa: CASSFRGESGNTIYF

cdr3_length: 13
clone_size: NA
j_call: TRBJ2-7
d_call: NA
v_call: TRBV5-8
cdr3_nt: TGTGCCAGCAGCCTAAGGCAGGTCTACGAGCAGTACTTC
cdr3_aa: CASSLRQVYEQYF

cdr3_length: 14
clone_size: NA
j_call: TRBJ2-1
d_call: TRBD2
v_call: TRBV7-2
cdr3_nt: TGTGCCAGCAGCCAGGGACTAGCGGGGGGGCCCCGGTTCTTC
cdr3_aa: CASSQGLAGGPRFF

cdr3_length: 14
clone_size: NA
j_call: TRBJ2-3
d_call: NA
v_call: TRBV11-2
cdr3_nt: TGTGCCAGCAGCCTTGGACAGATCACAGATACGCAGTATTTT
cdr3_aa: CASSLGQITDTQYF

cdr3_length: 16
clone_size: NA
j_call: TRBJ2-1
d_call: TRBD1
v_call: TRBV6-1
cdr3_nt: TGTGCCAGCAGTGAACCCGACAGGGGGCTCTACAATGAGCAGTTCTTC
cdr3_aa: CASSEPDRGLYNEQFF

cdr3_length: 14
clone_size: once
j_call: TRBJ1-4
d_call: NA
v_call: TRBV6-5
cdr3_nt: TGTGCCAGCAGTTACTCGGCGGCGTACGAAAAACTGTTTTTT
cdr3_aa: CASSYSAAYEKLFF

cdr3_length: 13
clone_size: NA
j_call: TRBJ2-7
d_call: NA
v_call: TRBV19
cdr3_nt: TGTGCCAGTAGTATTTTACCCCTCAGGGAGCAGTACTTC
cdr3_aa: CASSILPLREQYF

cdr3_length: 15
clone_size: NA
j_call: TRBJ1-2
d_call: TRBD1
v_call: TRBV24-1
cdr3_nt: TGTGCCACCAGTGATCGGGACAGGAGGGGCTATGGCTACACCTTC
cdr3_aa: CATSDRDRRGYGYTF

cdr3_length: 15
clone_size: NA
j_call: TRBJ2-5
d_call: TRBD1
v_call: TRBV3-1/TRBV3-2
cdr3_nt: TGTGCCAGCAGCCAAGGACAGGGTAGGTCAGAGACCCAGTACTTC
cdr3_aa: CASSQGQGRSETQYF

cdr3_length: 14
clone_size: NA
j_call: TRBJ1-1
d_call: TRBD1
v_call: TRBV14
cdr3_nt: TGTGCCAGCAGCCTCGGGACAGGCGACACTGAAGCTTTCTTT
cdr3_aa: CASSLGTGDTEAFF

cdr3_length: 16
clone_size: NA
j_call: TRBJ2-1
d_call: TRBD2
v_call: TRBV24-1
cdr3_nt: TGTGCCACCAGTGACCCGACTAGCGGGGGCACCGGTGGGCAGTTCTTC
cdr3_aa: CATSDPTSGGTGGQFF

cdr3_length: 11
clone_size: NA
j_call: TRBJ1-2
d_call: NA
v_call: TRBV6-5
cdr3_nt: TGTGCCAGCCGAACTACCTTAGGCTACACCTTC
cdr3_aa: CASRTTLGYTF

cdr3_length: 15
clone_size: NA
j_call: TRBJ2-3
d_call: TRBD2
v_call: TRBV4-3
cdr3_nt: TGCGCCAGCAGCCGATCCGGGACTAGCGGCGATACGCAGTATTTT
cdr3_aa: CASSRSGTSGDTQYF

cdr3_length: 14
clone_size: few
j_call: TRBJ1-1
d_call: NA
v_call: TRBV21-1
cdr3_nt: TGTGCCAGCAGTAGACAGGGGCCAAACACTGAAGCTTTCTTT
cdr3_aa: CASSRQGPNTEAFF

cdr3_length: 14
clone_size: NA
j_call: TRBJ2-3
d_call: TRBD1
v_call: TRBV19
cdr3_nt: TGTGCCACTTCGGGGACAGGGTATATAGATACGCAGTATTTT
cdr3_aa: CATSGTGYIDTQYF